This record concerns one T cell receptor beta chain sequence. Its antigen is unknown. Since no conserved phenylalanine or tryptophan closes the CDR3, a read error is the likely cause. V lost 2 bases and J 4 bases, leaving 13 bases between the germline ends. This CDR3 comprises 15 residues. The germline gives CDR1 MNHEY, CDR2 SVGAGI. Unique molecular identifiers tagged the TCR beta cDNA libraries. TCRdb re-analysed the PCR reads in MiXCR, keeping a single row per CDR3 protein. The data hold about 680,000 distinct CDR3 sequences, with more than 50% observed a single time. The sample comes from a study of post-analysis software for immune sequencing data. Overall study: Secondary progressive, relapsing-remitting and progressive-relapsing multiple sclerosis were among the included disease courses.

Whole-study findings and limits: TRBV5-6, TRBV5-1 and TRBV20-1 belonged to a set of roughly five TRBV segments that were more frequent in patients than controls. The study found significantly lower normalized Chao1 diversity in multiple sclerosis patients than in controls.

The specimen sequenced was blood. The rearrangement uses TRBV6-5 and TRBJ2-3; weak D call: TRBD2 (5 bases). The receptor's source is a girl between 2 and 10 years old with multiple sclerosis. The CDR3 loop reads CASSYQVQAADTQYL. The CDR3 DNA sequence: TGTGCCAGCAGTTACCAGGTTCAAGCGGCAGATACGCAGTATTTG.